This T cell receptor (beta chain) was obtained from a study of blood T cell repertoires in COVID-19. Study information: The United States, Italy and Spain supplied acute and convalescent COVID-19 samples. T cells, B-cell-depleted T cells, or PBMCs supplied cDNA or gDNA.

Per the original methods: Scientists estimated how many nucleated cells there were by amplifying reference gene primers. Only in-frame clones appear in the TCRdb table, and some are missing; sequencing was by immunoSEQ multiplex PCR. Clonal size and the V and J genes are those of that table, whereas D and trimming came from the DNA. The sample lists 250,000 or so clones, almost 90% occurring once. The clonotype was recovered from a man at least 80 years old with acute or convalescent COVID-19. The sequencing sample was made of peripheral blood.

The CDR3 spells CASTGSGVSSEQYF. In nucleotides, the CDR3 is TGTGCCAGCACCGGGTCAGGGGTATCTTCCGAGCAGTACTTC. The rearrangement uses TRBV2 and TRBJ2-7, with D possibly TRBD1 on 6 matching bases. The V end lost 7 bases, the J end lost 6 bases, and 19 bases lay between the germline ends. CDR3 size: 14 residues. Germline V lookup: CDR1 SNHLY, CDR2 FYNNEI.